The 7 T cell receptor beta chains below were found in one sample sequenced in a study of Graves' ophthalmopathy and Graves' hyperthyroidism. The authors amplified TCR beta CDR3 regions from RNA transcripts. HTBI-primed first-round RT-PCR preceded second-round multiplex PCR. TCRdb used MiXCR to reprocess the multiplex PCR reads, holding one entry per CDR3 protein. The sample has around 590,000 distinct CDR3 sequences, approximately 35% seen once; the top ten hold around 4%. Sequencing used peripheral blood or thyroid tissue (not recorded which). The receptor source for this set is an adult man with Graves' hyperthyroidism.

The CDR3 loop is CASSLVTHYEQYF. The CDR3 region has the DNA TGTGCCAGCAGCTTGGTGACCCACTACGAGCAGTACTTC. This chain connects TRBV5-5 to TRBJ2-7; D not resolved. The CDR3 length is 13 residues. The germline V gene has CDR1 SGHKS and CDR2 YYEKEE (reference sequence). V shed 0 bases and J shed 3 bases, with 7 bases lying between them.

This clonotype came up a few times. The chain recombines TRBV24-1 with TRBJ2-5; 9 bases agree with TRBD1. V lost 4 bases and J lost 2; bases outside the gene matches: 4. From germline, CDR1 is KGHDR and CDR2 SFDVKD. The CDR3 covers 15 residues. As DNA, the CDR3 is TGTGCCACCAGTGAGCGACAGGGGGTTCAAGAGACCCAGTACTTC. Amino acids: CATSERQGVQETQYF.

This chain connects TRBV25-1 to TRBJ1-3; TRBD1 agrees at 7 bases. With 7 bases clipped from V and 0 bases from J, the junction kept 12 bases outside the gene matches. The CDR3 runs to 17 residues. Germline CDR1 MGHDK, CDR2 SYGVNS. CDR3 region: CASTPPGGRHSGNTIYF. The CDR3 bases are TGTGCCAGCACCCCGCCAGGGGGAAGACACTCTGGAAACACCATATATTTT. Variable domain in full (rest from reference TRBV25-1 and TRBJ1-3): EADIYQTPRYLVIGTGKKITLECSQTMGHDKMYWYQQDPGMELHLIHYSYGVNSTEKGDLSSESTVSRIRTEHFPLTLESARPSHTSQYLCASTPPGGRHSGNTIYFGEGSWLTVV.

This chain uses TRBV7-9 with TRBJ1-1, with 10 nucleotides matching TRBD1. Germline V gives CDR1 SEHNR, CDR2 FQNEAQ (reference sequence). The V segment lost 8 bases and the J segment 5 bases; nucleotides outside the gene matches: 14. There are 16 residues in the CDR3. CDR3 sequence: CASSRGGTGDGTEAFF. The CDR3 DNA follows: TGTGCCAGCTCCCGGGGGGGGACAGGGGATGGAACTGAAGCTTTCTTT.

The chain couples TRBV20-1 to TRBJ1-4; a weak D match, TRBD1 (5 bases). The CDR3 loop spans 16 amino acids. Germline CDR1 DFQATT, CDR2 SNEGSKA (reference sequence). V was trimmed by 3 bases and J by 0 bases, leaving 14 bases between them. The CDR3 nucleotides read TGCAGTGCTAGCCCTCCGACACAGGCAACTAATGAAAAACTGTTTTTT. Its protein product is CSASPPTQATNEKLFF.

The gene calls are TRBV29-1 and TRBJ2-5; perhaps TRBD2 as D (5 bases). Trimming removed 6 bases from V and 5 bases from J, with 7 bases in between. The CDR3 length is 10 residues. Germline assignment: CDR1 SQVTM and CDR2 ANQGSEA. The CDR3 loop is CSVAVETQYF. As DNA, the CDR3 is TGCAGCGTAGCGGTGGAGACCCAGTACTTC.

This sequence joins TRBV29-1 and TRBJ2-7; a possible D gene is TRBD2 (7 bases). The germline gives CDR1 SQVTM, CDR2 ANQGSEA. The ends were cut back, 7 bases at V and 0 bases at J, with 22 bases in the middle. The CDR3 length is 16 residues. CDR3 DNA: TGCAGCGCCCTAGGGGGGGAGGCGGTAAGCTCCTACGAGCAGTACTTC. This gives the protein CSALGGEAVSSYEQYF.